Here is one T cell receptor beta chain with its context. CDR1 is SGDLS, CDR2 YYNGEE, per germline. V shed 0 bases and J 3 bases; nucleotides not matched to a gene: 11. The CDR3 runs 18 residues. Patients from Seattle were sampled longitudinally, starting during active infection. As originally analysed: Scientists estimated how many nucleated cells there were by amplifying reference gene primers. Method: immunoSEQ multiplex PCR; TCRdb's copy keeps in-frame clones and lacks some. The D gene and trimming were derived from the DNA, and the V and J assignments and clone size from that table. This table holds under 200,000 clones, approximately 86% found once. This entry comes from a study of blood T cell repertoires in COVID-19. Study-level information: The origin of the acute and convalescent COVID-19 samples was the United States, Italy and Spain.

Sequenced: peripheral blood. This TCR was sampled from a woman older than 75 with COVID-19, enrolled during active disease. The chain links TRBV9 to TRBJ2-1, with TRBD2 matching over 8 bases. The CDR3 coding sequence is TGTGCCAGCAGCGTAGGAGGTAGCGGGGCCCAGGACTACAATGAGCAGTTCTTC. Protein: CASSVGGSGAQDYNEQFF.